The 30 T cell receptor beta chains below come from one sample, sequenced in a study of shared clonotypes between healthy human individuals (dated by TCRdb to 2018 to 2020). The library relied on the immunoSEQ multiplex PCR assay. TCRdb took over this immuneACCESS table, retaining in-frame rearrangements with V and J assigned. Such tables are incomplete; in checked studies, under half of the missing clones stem from an unresolved V gene, and the remainder is unexplained. This sample comprises some 2.1 million clones, about 95% of them detected only once. The ten top clones hold 0.1% to 0.15% of the sample. Specimen: naive CD4+ T cells sorted from blood. What this sample's cell subset or site label stands for: CD45RA+ positively selected. The receptor source for this set is a man in his late teens or twenties in good health.

About this clone: A much larger clone differs from this one at a single base, so this may be a read error. Other DNA sequences in the sample encode the same CDR3. The chain uses TRBV2 and TRBJ2-7, with D possibly matching TRBD1 (5 bases). V dropped 3 bases and J dropped 2 bases, with 8 bases sitting between them. Germline V lookup: CDR1 SNHLY, CDR2 FYNNEI. This CDR3 contains 13 residues. CDR3 DNA sequence: TGTGCCAGCAGTGAGGGCAGGGCCTACGAGCAGTACTTC. This codes for CASSEGRAYEQYF.

V usage is TRBV7-9 and J usage is TRBJ2-7; D gene uncertain. CDR1 is SEHNR, CDR2 FQNEAQ, per germline (reference sequence). The V end was cut by 2 bases, the J end by 2 bases, with 7 bases between. This CDR3 region has 13 residues. The CDR3 is CASSLLLAYEQYF. The DNA of the CDR3 is TGTGCCAGCAGCTTACTGTTGGCCTACGAGCAGTACTTC. The full variable domain, in which reference TRBV7-9 and TRBJ2-7 provide the parts outside the CDR3, is DTGVSQNPRHKITKRGQNVTFRCDPISEHNRLYWYRQTLGQGPEFLTYFQNEAQLEKSRLLSDRFSAERPKGSFSTLEIQRTEQGDSAMYLCASSLLLAYEQYFGPGTRLTVT.

The chain recombines TRBV19 with TRBJ2-1; 11 bases line up with TRBD2. Germline assignment: CDR1 LNHDA and CDR2 SQIVND (reference sequence). The CDR3 is 16 amino acids. With V trimmed by 6 bases and J by 4 bases, 8 bases remained unmatched. CDR3 nucleotide sequence: TGTGCCAGTAGCCCCGCCGGGACTAGCGGTTACAATGAGCAGTTCTTC. This sequence encodes CASSPAGTSGYNEQFF.

The V call is TRBV29-1, the J call TRBJ2-7; the D gene is possibly TRBD1 (6 bases). The CDR3 has 12 residues. Between the trimmed V and J ends, which lost 7 bases and 0 bases, there was a span of 10 bases. Germline CDR1 and CDR2: SQVTM and ANQGSEA. The CDR3 sequence: CSAGQYSYEQYF. CDR3 DNA sequence: TGCAGCGCCGGACAGTACTCCTACGAGCAGTACTTC.

The chain employs TRBV4-1 and TRBJ1-5; D might be TRBD1 (5 bases). The V end was cut by 3 bases, the J end by 0 bases, with 9 bases between. This CDR3 region has 15 residues. Germline lookup yields CDR1 MGHRA and CDR2 YSYEKL. The CDR3 protein is CASSHPGVSNQPQHF. CDR3 DNA sequence: TGCGCCAGCAGCCACCCGGGGGTTAGCAATCAGCCCCAGCATTTT.

As regards this clone: Other DNA sequences in this sample translate to the same CDR3. Here the CDR3 reads CASSEVGYEQYF. In DNA, the CDR3 is TGTGCCAGCAGTGAAGTGGGATACGAGCAGTACTTC. V is TRBV2 and J is TRBJ2-7; D gene ambiguous. This CDR3 has 12 residues. Trimming left V 1 base short and J 4 bases short, with 5 bases between. CDR1 and CDR2 (germline): SNHLY, FYNNEI.

This chain connects TRBV21-1 to TRBJ1-4; the tabulated D call, TRBD1, remains unverified against the DNA. TRBV21-1 is noted as a pseudogene. This CDR3 contains 15 residues. CDR3: CASSKGCRVGEKLFF. CDR3 coding DNA: TGTGCCAGCAGCAAAGGTTGCAGGGTAGGTGAAAAACTGTTTTTT.

Regarding this clone: Other DNA sequences from this sample encode an identical CDR3 as well. J is TRBJ2-3 and V is TRBV11-2; D is uncertain. The CDR3 runs to 14 residues. Germline CDR1 reads SGHAT; CDR2 reads FQNNGV. The germline V and J ends were trimmed by 3 bases and 0 bases, with 7 bases remaining between them. The CDR3 coding sequence is TGTGCCAGCAGCTTCGGCGGTAGCACAGATACGCAGTATTTT. Its translation: CASSFGGSTDTQYF.

This clone showed up just a few times. The CDR3 here is CASSLWASGGRTPYEQYF. CDR3 DNA sequence: TGCGCCAGCAGCTTGTGGGCCTCCGGGGGGAGGACTCCCTACGAGCAGTACTTC. The chain employs TRBV5-1 and TRBJ2-7, with 7 bases fitting TRBD2. This CDR3 is 18 amino acids long. Unmatched junction bases numbered 15, after V lost 1 base and J lost 2 bases. Germline V gene sequence: CDR1 SGHRS, CDR2 YFSETQ.

On this clone itself: A much bigger clone sits one base away, suggesting this may be a read error. The chain combines TRBV4-1 with TRBJ1-6; 7 bases fit TRBD1. The CDR3 totals 15 residues. Germline assignment: CDR1 MGHRA and CDR2 YSYEKL. The trim removed 4 bases at V and 7 bases at J, leaving 7 bases unmatched. In DNA form, the CDR3 reads TGCGCCAGCAGCCCCGAGGGACAGTTCAATTCACCCCTCCACTTT. Its translation: CASSPEGQFNSPLHF.

Details on this clone: At the DNA level, this CDR3 is encoded by other sequences in the same sample as well. CDR3 in amino acids: CASSPRTETYEQYF. DNA for the CDR3: TGTGCCAGCAGTCCGCGGACAGAAACCTACGAGCAGTACTTC. This rearrangement joins TRBV27 to TRBJ2-7; possibly TRBD1 for D (6 bases). The CDR3 totals 14 residues. Looked up from germline, CDR1 is MNHEY and CDR2 is SMNVEV (reference sequence). V gave up 5 bases and J gave up 2 bases, with 13 bases separating them.

CDR3 DNA sequence: TGTGCCAGCAGTCGGACTAGCGGTTCCTACGAGCAGTACTTC. This encodes CASSRTSGSYEQYF. The J gene is TRBJ2-5, the V gene TRBV6-5; 10 bases map to TRBD2. The DNA end favors TRBJ2-7, so the J call may be wrong. This CDR3 contains 14 residues. Germline V lookup: CDR1 MNHEY, CDR2 SVGAGI.

The chain employs TRBV19 and TRBJ1-6; no clear D. The CDR3 is 15 amino acids. In germline, CDR1 is LNHDA, CDR2 SQIVND (reference sequence). Trimming stripped 4 bases from V and 6 bases from J, with 13 bases between. CDR3 residues: CASSSGSHLNSPLHF. The CDR3 DNA reads TGTGCCAGTAGTAGCGGCAGTCACCTTAATTCACCCCTCCACTTT.

As for this clone: The same CDR3 is also encoded by other DNA sequences in this sample. The rearrangement joins TRBV20-1 to TRBJ2-7; D unclear. CDR1 DFQATT and CDR2 SNEGSKA come from the germline V gene (reference sequence). There are 11 residues in the CDR3. Trimming removed 3 bases at V and 4 bases at J, with 7 bases between. This CDR3 is CSASGLYEQYF. The CDR3 DNA reads as TGCAGTGCTAGTGGGTTGTACGAGCAGTACTTC.

The CDR3, as DNA: TGTGCCAGCAGCCCCGGGGGGGCGGGCGAAAAACTGTTTTTT. Its translation: CASSPGGAGEKLFF. The rearrangement joins TRBV28 to TRBJ1-4, with D perhaps TRBD1 (6 bases). This CDR3 comprises 14 residues. Germline V lookup: CDR1 MDHEN, CDR2 SYDVKM. Trimming pared 6 bases from V and 8 bases from J, leaving 16 bases between.

The chain links TRBV10-3 to TRBJ2-3; D might be TRBD2 (5 bases). The CDR3 contains 15 residues. Germline loops: CDR1 ENHRY, CDR2 SYGVKD. Deletions cut 2 bases from V and 4 bases from J, with 13 bases between. DNA for the CDR3: TGTGCCATCAGTGAGCCTTCGAGGGTTCCAGATACGCAGTATTTT. Its translation: CAISEPSRVPDTQYF.

This chain joins TRBV9 and TRBJ2-1; D may be TRBD2 (5 bases). This CDR3 region has 15 residues. CDR1 is SGDLS and CDR2 is YYNGEE in the germline V gene. The V end was cut by 4 bases, the J end by 7 bases, with 18 bases between. CDR3 nucleotide sequence: TGTGCCAGCAGCCCAAATAATGTGCCGGGGAATGAGCAGTTCTTC. Encoded protein: CASSPNNVPGNEQFF.

The chain employs TRBV10-2 and TRBJ2-5, with 12 bases that match TRBD2. From germline, CDR1 is WSHSY and CDR2 SAAADI. CDR3 length: 18 amino acids. Unmatched junction bases numbered 8, after V lost 0 bases and J lost 3 bases. The CDR3 loop reads CASSESPSPSGREETQYF. Written as DNA, the CDR3 is TGCGCCAGCAGTGAGTCCCCTTCGCCTAGCGGGAGGGAAGAGACCCAGTACTTC.

The chain employs TRBV7-2 and TRBJ1-2; D ambiguous. This CDR3 is 13 amino acids long. Trimming pared 3 bases from V and 9 bases from J, leaving 14 bases between. Germline CDR1 is SGHTA and CDR2 is FQGNSA. The chain's CDR3 is CASSLGGGIRYTF. CDR3 DNA: TGTGCCAGCAGCTTGGGTGGCGGGATACGCTACACCTTC.

The rearrangement links TRBV28 to TRBJ2-1, with D hard to call. V was shortened by 6 bases and J by 7 bases, with 19 bases between the two germline ends. The CDR3 has 15 amino acids. Germline assignment: CDR1 MDHEN and CDR2 SYDVKM. In DNA, the CDR3 is TGTGCCAGCAGCGAAACGGGCCCCGGAAAGAATGAGCAGTTCTTC. It yields the protein CASSETGPGKNEQFF.

The V gene is TRBV5-1, the J gene TRBJ2-7, with D unresolved. Germline lookup yields CDR1 SGHRS and CDR2 YFSETQ. The CDR3 loop spans 13 amino acids. Trimming removed 1 base at V and 4 bases at J, with 9 bases between. The CDR3 DNA sequence: TGCGCCAGCAGCTTGTCAGCTTTATACGAGCAGTACTTC. Amino acids: CASSLSALYEQYF.

V and J are TRBV2 and TRBJ1-1; D gene unclear. Germline V gene data show CDR1 as SNHLY and CDR2 as FYNNEI. The V end lost 5 bases, the J end lost 0 bases, and 10 bases lay between the germline ends. CDR3 size: 14 residues. CDR3 loop: CASSFPGMNTEAFF. CDR3 in DNA: TGTGCCAGCAGTTTCCCGGGCATGAACACTGAAGCTTTCTTT.

Remarks on this clone: Within the sample, other DNA sequences also encode this same CDR3. The chain combines TRBV19 with TRBJ2-7; D unclear. The ends were cut back, 3 bases at V and 0 bases at J, with 9 bases in the middle. The CDR3 totals 14 residues. Per the germline V gene, CDR1 is LNHDA and CDR2 is SQIVND (reference sequence). The chain's CDR3 is CASSIGWSSYEQYF. The CDR3 bases are TGTGCCAGTAGTATCGGCTGGAGCTCCTACGAGCAGTACTTC.

The V and J genes are TRBV5-4 and TRBJ2-7; D unclear. Per germline, CDR1 SGHNT and CDR2 YYREEE (reference sequence). This CDR3 is 15 amino acids long. Trimming cost V 0 bases and J 0 bases, with 10 bases left between them. The CDR3, as DNA: TGTGCCAGCAGCTTGGACCCCCTCTACTCCTACGAGCAGTACTTC. Its protein product is CASSLDPLYSYEQYF.

The chain employs TRBV7-8 and TRBJ2-1, with 7 nucleotides matching TRBD2. Germline CDR1 and CDR2: SGHVS and FQNEAQ. J was trimmed by 2 bases and V by 5 bases; bases with no gene match: 3. There are 14 residues in the CDR3. The CDR3 here is CASSRGTTYNEQFF. Written as DNA, the CDR3 is TGTGCCAGCAGCCGCGGGACTACCTACAATGAGCAGTTCTTC.

In its sample, this clone was seen a few times. The chain recombines TRBV2 with TRBJ1-6, with D unclear. V lost 4 bases, J lost 6 bases, and 10 bases lay in between. CDR3 length equals 14 residues. Germline CDR1 is SNHLY and CDR2 is FYNNEI. The CDR3 protein is CASSVRESNSPLHF. CDR3 bases: TGTGCCAGCAGTGTGAGGGAGAGTAATTCACCCCTCCACTTT.

The genes are TRBV5-5 and TRBJ2-7; 11 nucleotides match TRBD1. The junction had 9 bases not matched to a gene; V was cut back by 4 bases and J by 6 bases. CDR3 length equals 15 residues. In germline, CDR1 is SGHKS, CDR2 YYEKEE (reference sequence). In nucleotides, the CDR3 is TGTGCCAGCAGCATAGGGACAGGGGGATGGAGCGAGCAGTACTTC. This gives the protein CASSIGTGGWSEQYF.

This chain joins TRBV7-8 and TRBJ2-1; 7 nucleotides agree with TRBD2. The CDR3 has 15 amino acids. Germline lookup yields CDR1 SGHVS and CDR2 FQNEAQ. V shed 4 bases, J shed 5 bases, and the junction held 8 bases outside the gene matches. The DNA of the CDR3 is TGTGCCAGCAGCTCCTTAGCGGGCTCGCACAATGAGCAGTTCTTC. Translated: CASSSLAGSHNEQFF.

The chain has TRBV28 and TRBJ1-6, with no clear D. Trimming removed 1 base at V and 0 bases at J, with 13 bases between. The CDR3 runs to 18 residues. The germline gives CDR1 MDHEN, CDR2 SYDVKM. The DNA for the CDR3 is TGTGCCAGCAGTTTATCGCAGATTCATAGCTCCTATAATTCACCCCTCCACTTT. Protein sequence: CASSLSQIHSSYNSPLHF. Drawing the rest from reference TRBV28 and TRBJ1-6, the complete variable domain is DVKVTQSSRYLVKRTGEKVFLECVQDMDHENMFWYRQDPGLGLRLIYFSYDVKMKEKGDIPEGYSVSREKKERFSLILESASTNQTSMYLCASSLSQIHSSYNSPLHFGNGTRLTVT.

This sequence joins TRBV28 and TRBJ2-7; TRBD1 might be the D (6 bases). The ends were cut back, 7 bases at V and 1 base at J, with 11 bases in the middle. Germline V lookup: CDR1 MDHEN, CDR2 SYDVKM. The CDR3 extends over 13 amino acids. The CDR3 nucleotides are TGTGCCAGCATCGACAGGCGTTCCTACGAGCAGTACTTC. It specifies CASIDRRSYEQYF.